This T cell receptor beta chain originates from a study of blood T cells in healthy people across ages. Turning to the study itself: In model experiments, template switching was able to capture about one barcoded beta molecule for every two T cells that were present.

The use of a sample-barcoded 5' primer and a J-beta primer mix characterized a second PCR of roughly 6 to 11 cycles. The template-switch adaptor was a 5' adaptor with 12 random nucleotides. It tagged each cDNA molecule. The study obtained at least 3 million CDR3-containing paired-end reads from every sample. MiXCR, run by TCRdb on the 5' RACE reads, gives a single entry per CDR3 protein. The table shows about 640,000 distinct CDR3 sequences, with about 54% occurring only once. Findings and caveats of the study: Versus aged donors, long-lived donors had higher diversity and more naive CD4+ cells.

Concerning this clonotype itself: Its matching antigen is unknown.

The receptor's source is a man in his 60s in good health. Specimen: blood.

The CDR3 region has the DNA TGCGCCCAAGGGGGCAGGGACCTCAATTCACCCCTCCACTTT. This codes for CAQGGRDLNSPLHF. This rearrangement joins TRBV10-1 to TRBJ1-6; 7 bases fit TRBD1. Trimming removed 11 bases from V and 7 bases from J; junction bases left unmatched: 11. Per germline, CDR1 WNHNN and CDR2 SYGVQD (reference sequence). The CDR3 runs 14 residues.